The 11 T cell receptor beta chains given below trace back to one sample, sequenced in a study of blood T cell repertoires in COVID-19. TCRdb's copy holds only in-frame clones and misses some; the assay was immunoSEQ multiplex PCR. This sample yields 320,000 or so clones, of which approximately 91% are seen a single time; roughly 5% belongs to the top ten. The sequenced sample was PBMCs or T cells enriched from blood (not recorded which). Source of these receptors: a man aged 55 to 70 who had recovered from COVID-19.

In its sample, this clone was seen once. The V call is TRBV5-1, the J call TRBJ1-2, with D maybe TRBD1 (6 bases). Trimming stripped 1 base from V and 4 bases from J, with 11 bases between. Germline CDR1 and CDR2: SGHRS and YFSETQ. The CDR3 totals 14 residues. The CDR3 reads CASSLQTGLYGYTF. CDR3 coding DNA: TGCGCCAGCAGCTTGCAAACAGGGCTCTATGGCTACACCTTC.

The chain is built from TRBV24-1 and TRBJ2-5, with 8 bases identical to TRBD2. The CDR3 is 13 amino acids. Germline V gene lookup returns CDR1 KGHDR and CDR2 SFDVKD. The trim removed 10 bases at V and 5 bases at J, leaving 8 bases unmatched. The CDR3 reads CATASGSTETQYF. The CDR3 DNA is TGTGCCACAGCGAGCGGGAGTACCGAGACCCAGTACTTC.

The CDR3 reads CASNGGREGTQYF. The CDR3 nucleotides read TGTGCCAGCAATGGGGGGCGGGAGGGGACCCAGTACTTC. V usage is TRBV2 and J usage is TRBJ2-5; 9 nucleotides match TRBD2. This CDR3 is 13 amino acids long. The trim removed 7 bases at V and 7 bases at J, leaving 7 bases unmatched. Germline values: CDR1 SNHLY, CDR2 FYNNEI.

Concerning this clone itself: Other DNA sequences in the same sample also yield this CDR3. The genes are TRBV29-1 and TRBJ2-7; TRBD1 agrees at 9 bases. CDR1 and CDR2 (germline): SQVTM, ANQGSEA. V dropped 7 bases and J dropped 2; count of bases not matched to a gene: 3. The CDR3 is 12 amino acids. CDR3 in DNA: TGCAGCGCCGGACAGGGGACCTACGAGCAGTACTTC. Translated: CSAGQGTYEQYF.

The genes are TRBV2 and TRBJ1-1, with D maybe TRBD1 (5 bases). V was clipped by 9 bases and J by 1 base, with 15 bases between them. This CDR3 has 14 amino acids. Germline V gives CDR1 SNHLY, CDR2 FYNNEI. The CDR3 reads CARKVTGANTEAFF. As DNA, the CDR3 is TGTGCCAGGAAAGTTACAGGCGCGAACACTGAAGCTTTCTTT.

This clone was seen just once. The chain links TRBV28 to TRBJ2-7; TRBD1 agrees at 8 bases. Germline V gene data show CDR1 as MDHEN and CDR2 as SYDVKM. The CDR3 contains 15 residues. V gave up 4 bases and J gave up 0 bases; unmatched junction bases: 5. The CDR3 DNA follows: TGTGCCAGCAGTTCCCAGGGGGCAATCTCCTACGAGCAGTACTTC. Translating it yields CASSSQGAISYEQYF.

The chain has TRBV3-1 (or the pseudogene TRBV3-2) and TRBJ1-5; 8 positions agree with TRBD1. V gave up 0 bases and J gave up 5 bases; unmatched junction bases: 6. Germline CDR1 is LGHDT and CDR2 is YNNKEL (reference sequence). The length of the CDR3 is 16 residues. In DNA form, the CDR3 reads TGTGCCAGCAGCCAAGATCCGCGACAGGGGTATCAGCCCCAGCATTTT. This gives the protein CASSQDPRQGYQPQHF.

The rearrangement links TRBV7-2 to TRBJ1-1; D remains unclear. Per the germline V gene, CDR1 is SGHTA and CDR2 is FQGNSA. CDR3 size: 15 residues. The ends were cut back, 2 bases at V and 4 bases at J, with 14 bases in the middle. CDR3 residues: CASSLKPGSATEAFF. As DNA, the CDR3 is TGTGCCAGCAGCTTAAAGCCGGGGTCCGCCACTGAAGCTTTCTTT.

This clone was recorded only once. CDR3 in amino acids: CASSYSTVGTDQPQHF. DNA of the CDR3: TGTGCCAGCAGTTACTCGACTGTAGGAACCGATCAGCCCCAGCATTTT. The chain employs TRBV6-6 and TRBJ1-5; unclear D gene. Germline CDR1 and CDR2: MNHNY and SVGAGI (reference sequence). The CDR3 is 16 amino acids. V shed 0 bases and J shed 5 bases, with 14 bases lying between them.

The V gene is TRBV5-1, the J gene TRBJ2-2; 7 bases align to TRBD2. The CDR3 runs to 16 residues. Per germline, CDR1 SGHRS and CDR2 YFSETQ. J lost 0 bases, V lost 1 base, and 3 bases had no gene match. CDR3 sequence: CASSLLGRANTGELFF. CDR3 coding DNA: TGCGCCAGCAGCTTGTTAGGGAGGGCGAACACCGGGGAGCTGTTTTTT.

The gene calls are TRBV9 and TRBJ2-7; TRBD1 agrees at 7 bases. The CDR3 sequence is 14 residues long. Germline V gives CDR1 SGDLS, CDR2 YYNGEE. V lost 2 bases, J lost 6 bases, and 8 bases stayed unmatched. CDR3: CASSVRDSWGEQYF. As DNA, the CDR3 is TGTGCCAGCAGCGTCCGGGACAGCTGGGGCGAGCAGTACTTC.